The source of this T cell receptor (beta chain) is a study of OX40 agonist ivuxolimab in advanced cancers. In germline, CDR1 is MGHRA, CDR2 YSYEKL. There are 19 residues in the CDR3. Trimming cost V 4 bases and J 2 bases; bases outside gene matches: 16. As regards this clone: Its target is not known.

Only in-frame clones appear in the TCRdb table, and some are missing; sequencing was by immunoSEQ multiplex PCR. The table has about 72,000 clones, about 85% seen once. General study results and limits: Antigen specificity was not determined for the expanded peripheral T cells. Individuals who were partial responders at 0.1-3.0 mg/kg had clonal expansion that ranked among the lowest.

The chain employs TRBV4-1 and TRBJ2-3, with TRBD1 matching 9 bases. The specimen comprised CD4+ or CD8+ T cells sorted from blood, sampled in a trial of the OX40 agonist ivuxolimab. The clonotype originates from an adult with an advanced solid tumor such as melanoma, head and neck, liver or kidney cancer. The CDR3 sequence: CASSLLPGQGLVATDTQYF. In DNA, the CDR3 is TGCGCCAGCAGCCTTCTCCCGGGACAGGGTCTGGTAGCCACAGATACGCAGTATTTT.